The 3 T cell receptor beta chains reported below all come from one sample, sequenced in a study of blood T cell repertoires in COVID-19. Assay: immunoSEQ multiplex PCR; the TCRdb copy retains only in-frame clones and omits some. The sample includes 200,000 or so clones, approximately 83% of them seen just once. The sequenced sample was PBMCs or T cells enriched from blood (not recorded which). These receptor sequences come from a man aged 35 to 55 who had recovered from COVID-19.

This clone was seen a few times. The chain joins TRBV18 to TRBJ1-2; TRBD1 is a possible D gene (5 bases). The length of the CDR3 is 14 residues. Trimming stripped 2 bases from V and 3 bases from J, with 10 bases between. In germline, CDR1 is KGHSH, CDR2 LQKENI. The CDR3 here is CASSPFSGDYGYTF. DNA for the CDR3: TGTGCCAGCTCACCATTTTCGGGGGACTATGGCTACACCTTC.

In the case of this clone: The sample carries other DNA sequences with the same CDR3. The chain links TRBV9 to TRBJ1-1; the match to TRBD1 covers 7 bases. The CDR3 spans 14 residues. Germline trimming cut 2 bases from V and 2 bases from J; bases unmatched to any gene: 3. The germline V gene encodes CDR1 SGDLS and CDR2 YYNGEE. The CDR3 loop reads CASSVGDRNTEAFF. The CDR3 coding sequence is TGTGCCAGCAGCGTTGGGGACAGAAACACTGAAGCTTTCTTT.

The chain uses TRBV14 and TRBJ1-3, with D tentatively TRBD1 (5 bases). This CDR3 spans 15 amino acids. The germline V and J ends were trimmed by 5 bases and 0 bases, with 11 bases remaining between them. Germline values: CDR1 SGHDN, CDR2 FVKESK. The CDR3 DNA is TGTGCCAGCAGCGCGACAGCTTTCTCTGGAAACACCATATATTTT. Translated: CASSATAFSGNTIYF.